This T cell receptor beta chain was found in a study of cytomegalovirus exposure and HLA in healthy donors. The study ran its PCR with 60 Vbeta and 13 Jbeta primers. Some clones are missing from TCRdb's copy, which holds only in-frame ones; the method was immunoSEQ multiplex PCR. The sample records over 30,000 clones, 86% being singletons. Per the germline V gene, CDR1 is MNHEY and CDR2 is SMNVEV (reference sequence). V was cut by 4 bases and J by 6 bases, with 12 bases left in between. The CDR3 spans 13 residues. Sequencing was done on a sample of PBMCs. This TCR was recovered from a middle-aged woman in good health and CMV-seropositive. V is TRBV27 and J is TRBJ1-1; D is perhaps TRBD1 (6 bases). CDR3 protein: CASSSTGNAEAFF. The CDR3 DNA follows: TGTGCCAGCAGTTCCACAGGGAATGCTGAAGCTTTCTTT.